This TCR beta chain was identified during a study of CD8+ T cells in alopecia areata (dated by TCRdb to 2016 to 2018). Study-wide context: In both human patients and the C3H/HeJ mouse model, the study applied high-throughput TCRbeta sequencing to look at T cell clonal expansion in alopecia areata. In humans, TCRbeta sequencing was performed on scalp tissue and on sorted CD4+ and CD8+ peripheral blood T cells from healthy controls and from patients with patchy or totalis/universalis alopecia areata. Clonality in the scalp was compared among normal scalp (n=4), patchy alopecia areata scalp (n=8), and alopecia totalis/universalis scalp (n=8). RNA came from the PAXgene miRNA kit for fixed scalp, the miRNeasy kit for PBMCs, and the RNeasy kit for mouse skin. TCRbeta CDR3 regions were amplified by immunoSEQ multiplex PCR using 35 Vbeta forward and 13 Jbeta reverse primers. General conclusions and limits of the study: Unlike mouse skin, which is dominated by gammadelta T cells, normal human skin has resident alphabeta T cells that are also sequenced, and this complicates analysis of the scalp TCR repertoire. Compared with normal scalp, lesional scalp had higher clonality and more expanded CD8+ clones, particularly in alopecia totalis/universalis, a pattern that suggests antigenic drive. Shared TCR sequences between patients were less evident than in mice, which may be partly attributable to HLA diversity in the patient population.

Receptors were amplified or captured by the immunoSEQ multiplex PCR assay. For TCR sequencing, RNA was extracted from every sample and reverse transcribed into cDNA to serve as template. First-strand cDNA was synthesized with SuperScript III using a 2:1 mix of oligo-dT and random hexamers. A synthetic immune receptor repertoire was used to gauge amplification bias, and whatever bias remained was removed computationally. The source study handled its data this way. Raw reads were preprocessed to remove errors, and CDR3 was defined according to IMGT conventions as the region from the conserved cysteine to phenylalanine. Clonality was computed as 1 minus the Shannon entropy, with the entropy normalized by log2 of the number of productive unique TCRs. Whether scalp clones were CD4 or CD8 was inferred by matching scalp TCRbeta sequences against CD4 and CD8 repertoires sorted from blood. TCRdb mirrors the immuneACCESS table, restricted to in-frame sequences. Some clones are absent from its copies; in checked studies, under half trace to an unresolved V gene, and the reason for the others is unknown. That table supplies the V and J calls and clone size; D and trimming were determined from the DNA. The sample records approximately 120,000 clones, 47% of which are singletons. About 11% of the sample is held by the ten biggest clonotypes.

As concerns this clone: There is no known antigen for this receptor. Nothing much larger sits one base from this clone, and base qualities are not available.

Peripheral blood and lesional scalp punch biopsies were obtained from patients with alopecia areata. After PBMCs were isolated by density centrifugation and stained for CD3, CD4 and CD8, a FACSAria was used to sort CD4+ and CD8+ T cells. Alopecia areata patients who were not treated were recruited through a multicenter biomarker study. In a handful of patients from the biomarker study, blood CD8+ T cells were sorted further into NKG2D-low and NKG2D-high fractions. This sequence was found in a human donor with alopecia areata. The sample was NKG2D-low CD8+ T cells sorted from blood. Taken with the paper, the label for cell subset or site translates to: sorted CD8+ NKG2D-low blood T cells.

This receptor carries the CDR3 CASSLLGGETQYF. The DNA sequence is TGTGCCAGCAGCCTTTTAGGGGGCGAGACCCAGTACTTC. The chain couples TRBV28 to TRBJ2-5, with 7 central nucleotides matching TRBD1. Germline trimming amounts to 6 bases on V and 5 bases on J, with 6 as the count of junction bases outside the gene matches. Counted from cysteine to phenylalanine, this CDR3 has 13 amino acids. The kept DNA is CDR3 alone, 39 bases in frame from the first base. Taken from the germline V gene, the CDR1 and CDR2 loops are MDHEN and SYDVKM.